What follows are 14 T cell receptor beta chains derived from one specimen sequenced in a study of T cells after posttransplantation cyclophosphamide. Libraries were prepared by immunoSEQ multiplex PCR; TCRdb keeps only in-frame clonotypes and omits some of them. This sample has about 3,000 clones, with 85% to 90% found just once. Material for sequencing was CD8+ T cells sorted from PBMCs. Every receptor here comes from a woman between 45 and 65 years old in good health and a related stem cell transplant donor.

V gene TRBV15 combines with J gene TRBJ2-2, with 10 bases that match TRBD2. Germline CDR1 and CDR2: LNHNV and YYDKDF (reference sequence). Trimming removed 9 bases from V and 5 bases from J; junction bases left unmatched: 3. This CDR3 has 13 residues. DNA of the CDR3: TGTGCCACGGGGACTAGCGAGACCGGGGAGCTGTTTTTT. It codes for CATGTSETGELFF.

This clone has a single count. V and J are TRBV19 and TRBJ2-1; 8 bases agree with TRBD2. Per the germline V gene, CDR1 is LNHDA and CDR2 is SQIVND (reference sequence). The CDR3 is 15 amino acids. Trimming took 2 bases from V and 7 from J; bases not matched to a gene: 7. CDR3 sequence: CASSITSGRGNEQFF. The CDR3, as DNA: TGTGCCAGTAGTATAACGAGCGGGAGAGGGAATGAGCAGTTCTTC.

The chain links TRBV27 to TRBJ2-7; the D gene is possibly TRBD2 (6 bases). The CDR3 extends over 15 amino acids. CDR1 and CDR2 (germline): MNHEY, SMNVEV (reference sequence). V shed 5 bases and J shed 2 bases, with 16 bases lying between them. For the CDR3, the DNA is TGTGCCAGCAGTGAGCGAGCGGACTACCCCTACGAGCAGTACTTC. Its translation is CASSERADYPYEQYF.

Written as DNA, the CDR3 is TGTGCCAGCAGTTTATCGGTAACAGCTGATGGCTACACCTTC. Amino acid sequence: CASSLSVTADGYTF. The J gene is TRBJ1-2, the V gene TRBV27; D uncertain. Between the trimmed V and J ends, which lost 0 bases and 6 bases, there was a span of 11 bases. Germline V gene lookup returns CDR1 MNHEY and CDR2 SMNVEV (reference sequence). This CDR3 spans 14 amino acids.

The V and J genes are TRBV7-6 and TRBJ2-7; D is undetermined. Looked up from germline, CDR1 is SGHVS and CDR2 is FNYEAQ. The CDR3 consists of 13 residues. The V end was cut by 1 base, the J end by 3 bases, with 7 bases between. The CDR3: CASSLVGNYEQYF. CDR3 coding DNA: TGTGCCAGCAGCTTAGTTGGCAACTACGAGCAGTACTTC.

This clone came up a few times. The genes are TRBV5-6 and TRBJ2-2, with 9 bases lining up with TRBD1. The germline V gene encodes CDR1 SGHDT and CDR2 YYEEEE. V lost 5 bases and J lost 3; bases outside the gene matches: 5. This CDR3 has 15 residues. CDR3 sequence: CASSFDRGDTGELFF. The DNA for the CDR3 is TGTGCCAGCAGTTTCGACAGGGGGGACACCGGGGAGCTGTTTTTT.

V and J are TRBV2 and TRBJ2-1; D might be TRBD1 (5 bases). In germline, CDR1 is SNHLY, CDR2 FYNNEI. CDR3 size: 17 residues. The ends were cut back, 2 bases at V and 2 bases at J, with 16 bases in the middle. DNA for the CDR3: TGTGCCAGCAGTGAAAGGGGCAGCCCAAAGACCTACAATGAGCAGTTCTTC. Amino acid sequence: CASSERGSPKTYNEQFF. Drawing the rest from reference TRBV2 and TRBJ2-1, the complete variable domain is EPEVTQTPSHQVTQMGQEVILRCVPISNHLYFYWYRQILGQKVEFLVSFYNNEISEKSEIFDDQFSVERPDGSNFTLKIRSTKLEDSAMYFCASSERGSPKTYNEQFFGPGTRLTVL.

V usage is TRBV6-5 and J usage is TRBJ1-2; TRBD1 matches at 7 bases. The germline V gene encodes CDR1 MNHEY and CDR2 SVGAGI. J gave up 6 bases and V 5 bases, and 9 bases lay outside the gene matches. This CDR3 contains 14 residues. This CDR3 reads CASSVGTASDGYTF. CDR3 in DNA: TGTGCCAGCAGTGTAGGGACAGCGTCCGATGGCTACACCTTC.

The rearrangement uses TRBV7-3 and TRBJ2-1; tentative D call: TRBD2 (7 bases). V lost 5 bases and J 3 bases, leaving 14 bases between the germline ends. CDR3 size: 15 residues. The germline CDR1 and CDR2 sequences are SGHTA and FQGTGA. The CDR3 here is CASSPGGGSYNEQFF. CDR3 DNA sequence: TGTGCCAGCAGCCCCGGGGGCGGGAGCTACAATGAGCAGTTCTTC.

The V and J genes are TRBV4-1 and TRBJ1-2, with TRBD1 identical over 7 bases. The ends lost 5 bases at V and 6 bases at J; junction bases unmatched: 12. The CDR3 totals 15 residues. Per the germline V gene, CDR1 is MGHRA and CDR2 is YSYEKL. The CDR3 DNA is TGCGCCAGCAGCTTAATTGACCGGGACAGCGATGGCTACACCTTC. Its protein is CASSLIDRDSDGYTF.

In its sample, this clone was seen once. The J gene is TRBJ2-1, the V gene TRBV4-2, with D unclear. Germline V gives CDR1 LGHNA, CDR2 YNFKEQ. The germline V and J ends were trimmed by 4 bases and 8 bases, with 9 bases remaining between them. CDR3 length: 12 residues. In DNA form, the CDR3 reads TGTGCCAGCAGCCTCTGGCACGATGAGCAGTTCTTC. Residues: CASSLWHDEQFF.

This chain links TRBV7-3 with TRBJ2-2; 9 bases map to TRBD1. The germline CDR1 and CDR2 sequences are SGHTA and FQGTGA. CDR3 length: 17 residues. V dropped 5 bases and J dropped 5; count of bases not matched to a gene: 12. The CDR3 sequence is CASSDKLQGAETGELFF. The DNA for the CDR3 is TGTGCCAGCAGCGATAAGTTACAGGGGGCAGAGACCGGGGAGCTGTTTTTT.

The chain combines TRBV6-1 with TRBJ2-7; tentatively, D is TRBD1 (6 bases). The ends were cut back, 10 bases at V and 0 bases at J, with 13 bases in the middle. Germline V gene sequence: CDR1 MNHNS, CDR2 SASEGT. The CDR3 extends over 13 amino acids. The CDR3 sequence: CATQGTYSYEQYF. The CDR3 DNA reads as TGTGCCACCCAGGGGACGTACTCCTACGAGCAGTACTTC.

The V gene is TRBV6-5, the J gene TRBJ2-7; tentative D call: TRBD1 (5 bases). The CDR3 spans 14 residues. The V and J ends lost 2 bases and 3 bases respectively, with 11 bases between them. Germline CDR1 reads MNHEY; CDR2 reads SVGAGI. The CDR3, as DNA: TGTGCCAGCAGTTACGGGGCCGATATCTACGAGCAGTACTTC. Its protein is CASSYGADIYEQYF.